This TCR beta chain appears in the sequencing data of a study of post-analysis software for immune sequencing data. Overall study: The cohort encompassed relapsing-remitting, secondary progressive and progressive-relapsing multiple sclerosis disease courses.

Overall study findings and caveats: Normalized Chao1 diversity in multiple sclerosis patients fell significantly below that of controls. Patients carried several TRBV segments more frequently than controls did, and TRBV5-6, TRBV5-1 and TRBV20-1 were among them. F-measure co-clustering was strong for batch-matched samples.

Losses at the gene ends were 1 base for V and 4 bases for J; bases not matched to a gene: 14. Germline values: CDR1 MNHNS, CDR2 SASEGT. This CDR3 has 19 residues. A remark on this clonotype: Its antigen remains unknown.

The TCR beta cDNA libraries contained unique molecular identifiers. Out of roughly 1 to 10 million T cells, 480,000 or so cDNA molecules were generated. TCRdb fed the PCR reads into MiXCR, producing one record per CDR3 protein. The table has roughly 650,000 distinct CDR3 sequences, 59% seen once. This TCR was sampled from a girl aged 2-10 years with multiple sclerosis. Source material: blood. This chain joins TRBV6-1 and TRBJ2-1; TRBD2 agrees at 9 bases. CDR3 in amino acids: CASSEVPILTSGVYNEQFF. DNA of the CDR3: TGTGCCAGCAGTGAAGTGCCCATATTGACTAGCGGAGTATACAATGAGCAGTTCTTC.